The 10 T cell receptor beta chains reported below all come from one sample, sequenced in a study of blood T cell repertoires in COVID-19. Profiling relied on immunoSEQ multiplex PCR, and the TCRdb table lists in-frame clones only, not all of them. The sample includes fewer than 150,000 clones, approximately 80% of them seen just once. Sample: peripheral blood. These receptors originate from a human donor in a cohort sampled during active COVID-19.

The genes are TRBV4-1 and TRBJ2-5; 9 bases align to TRBD1. J lost 5 bases, V lost 5 bases, and 6 bases had no gene match. Germline V gene data show CDR1 as MGHRA and CDR2 as YSYEKL. The CDR3 sequence is 14 residues long. The CDR3 sequence is CASSITGGGETQYF. The CDR3 bases are TGCGCCAGCAGCATAACAGGGGGCGGGGAGACCCAGTACTTC.

This chain links TRBV5-1 with TRBJ1-1; D is possibly TRBD1 (5 bases). Per the germline V gene, CDR1 is SGHRS and CDR2 is YFSETQ. The CDR3 sequence is 13 residues long. Trimming removed 6 bases at V and 5 bases at J, with 14 bases between. The CDR3 spells CASTRGGRTEAFF. The CDR3 nucleotides are TGCGCCAGCACTAGGGGTGGAAGGACTGAAGCTTTCTTT. Variable domain in full (rest from reference TRBV5-1 and TRBJ1-1): KAGVTQTPRYLIKTRGQQVTLSCSPISGHRSVSWYQQTPGQGLQFLFEYFSETQRNKGNFPGRFSGRQFSNSRSEMNVSTLELGDSALYLCASTRGGRTEAFFGQGTRLTVV.

This chain connects TRBV6-5 to TRBJ1-5, with D unresolved. Deletions cut 6 bases from V and 4 bases from J, with 13 bases between. Per the germline V gene, CDR1 is MNHEY and CDR2 is SVGAGI. CDR3 length: 14 residues. Here the CDR3 DNA reads TGTGCCAGCAGCGGCAGGAACATTAATCAGCCCCAGCATTTT. It encodes CASSGRNINQPQHF.

The chain has TRBV9 and TRBJ2-1, with 16 bases aligning to TRBD2. J lost 6 bases, V lost 4 bases, and 7 bases had no gene match. The length of the CDR3 is 17 residues. Germline values: CDR1 SGDLS, CDR2 YYNGEE. The CDR3 DNA sequence: TGTGCCAGCAGCTCCCGGGGACTAGCGGGGGGGCTCAATGAGCAGTTCTTC. This sequence encodes CASSSRGLAGGLNEQFF. The full variable domain, its missing parts supplied by reference TRBV9 and TRBJ2-1, is DSGVTQTPKHLITATGQRVTLRCSPRSGDLSVYWYQQSLDQGLQFLIQYYNGEERAKGNILERFSAQQFPDLHSELNLSSLELGDSALYFCASSSRGLAGGLNEQFFGPGTRLTVL.

V is TRBV5-1 and J is TRBJ1-6; D might be TRBD1 (6 bases). Germline assignment: CDR1 SGHRS and CDR2 YFSETQ. V was cut by 4 bases and J by 7 bases, with 15 bases left in between. The CDR3 sequence is 15 residues long. CDR3 region: CASSRDGQGNSPLHF. CDR3 nucleotide sequence: TGCGCCAGCAGCCGGGACGGCCAGGGGAATTCACCCCTCCACTTT.

The chain links TRBV7-2 to TRBJ1-5; TRBD1 aligns across 11 bases. V was pared by 5 bases and J by 7 bases, with 7 bases of the junction left unmatched. From germline, CDR1 is SGHTA and CDR2 FQGNSA. The CDR3 is made up of 15 amino acids. The CDR3: CASSGRTGGRQPQHF. Written as DNA, the CDR3 is TGTGCCAGCAGCGGGCGGACAGGGGGCAGGCAGCCCCAGCATTTT.

This chain connects TRBV12-5 to TRBJ2-7; D possibly corresponds to TRBD2 (6 bases). Germline V gives CDR1 LGHNT, CDR2 FRNRAP. The CDR3 runs 18 residues. Trimming took off 2 bases at V and 1 base at J, with 21 bases between the two ends. The CDR3 DNA reads as TGTGCTAGTGGTTTGCCCCCTCCCTTTCCTAGCGATTCCTACGAGCAGTACTTC. Its protein is CASGLPPPFPSDSYEQYF.

The rearrangement uses TRBV3-1 (or the pseudogene TRBV3-2) and TRBJ1-4; D may be TRBD1 (6 bases). V lost 3 bases and J lost 10, with 15 bases in between. CDR1 LGHDT and CDR2 YNNKEL come from the germline V gene (reference sequence). The CDR3 is made up of 14 amino acids. CDR3 in amino acids: CASSHGTRGGKLFF. CDR3 sequence (DNA): TGTGCCAGCAGCCACGGGACACGGGGCGGAAAACTGTTTTTT.

V usage is TRBV5-1 and J usage is TRBJ1-5, with TRBD1 matching over 7 bases. Unmatched junction bases numbered 12, after V lost 5 bases and J lost 7 bases. Looked up from germline, CDR1 is SGHRS and CDR2 is YFSETQ. This CDR3 region has 15 residues. CDR3 in DNA: TGCGCCAGCAGTCCCGGACAGGAGGATTTGCAGCCCCAGCATTTT. Its protein is CASSPGQEDLQPQHF.

This clone was picked up a small number of times. This rearrangement joins TRBV6-6 to TRBJ1-2; TRBD1 aligns across 10 bases. V trimming: 5 bases; J trimming: 3 bases; junction bases outside the gene matches: 6. Germline V lookup: CDR1 MNHNY, CDR2 SVGAGI (reference sequence). The CDR3 runs 15 residues. The CDR3 coding sequence is TGTGCCAGCAGTCTACCCGGGACAGGGGACTATGGCTACACCTTC. Translating it yields CASSLPGTGDYGYTF.